These T cell receptor beta chains were read from a single sample in a study of blood T cells in healthy people across ages. TCRdb reprocessed the 5' RACE reads with MiXCR, giving one entry per CDR3 protein. The repertoire includes about 1 million distinct CDR3 sequences, 35% to 50% of them detected once, and 15% to 20% sits in the top ten. Input material: blood. The receptor set was obtained from a woman in her sixties in good health. CDR3s include the opening cysteine and the closing phenylalanine or tryptophan. The D gene is left open where the match is weak. Clone sizes are given selectively: once, few, many, or a class where the clone is expanded.

J gene: TRBJ1-5; D gene: -; V gene: TRBV7-9; clone size: once; CDR3 protein: CASSLDRAGDQPQHF; CDR3 DNA: TGTGCCAGCAGCTTAGACCGGGCAGGGGATCAGCCCCAGCATTTT
J gene: TRBJ2-7; D gene: -; V gene: TRBV30; clone size: few; CDR3 protein: CAWSVQSGGSYEQYF; CDR3 DNA: TGTGCCTGGAGTGTACAAAGCGGAGGGTCCTACGAGCAGTACTTC
J gene: TRBJ2-5; D gene: TRBD2; V gene: TRBV7-8; clone size: many; CDR3 protein: CASSWTSGGETQYF; CDR3 DNA: TGTGCCAGCAGCTGGACTAGCGGGGGCGAGACCCAGTACTTC
J gene: TRBJ1-2; D gene: TRBD1; V gene: TRBV5-5; clone size: -; CDR3 protein: CASSLEGQGPGYTF; CDR3 DNA: TGTGCCAGCAGCTTGGAAGGACAGGGGCCTGGCTACACCTTC
J gene: TRBJ2-5; D gene: TRBD2; V gene: TRBV6-1; clone size: -; CDR3 protein: CASSERGGSAFGETRYF; CDR3 DNA: TGTGCCAGCAGTGAACGGGGCGGGAGTGCATTCGGAGAGACCCGGTACTTC
J gene: TRBJ2-1; D gene: -; V gene: TRBV6-1; clone size: -; CDR3 protein: CASSDGGRGNEQFF; CDR3 DNA: TGTGCCAGCAGTGATGGGGGGCGGGGGAATGAGCAGTTCTTC
J gene: TRBJ2-1; D gene: -; V gene: TRBV6-5; clone size: -; CDR3 protein: CATGLTRFNEQFF; CDR3 DNA: TGTGCCACCGGATTAACGCGCTTTAATGAGCAGTTCTTC
J gene: TRBJ2-7; D gene: TRBD1; V gene: TRBV10-3; clone size: -; CDR3 protein: CAISGSRQGREQYF; CDR3 DNA: TGTGCCATCAGTGGAAGCCGACAGGGAAGGGAGCAGTACTTC
J gene: TRBJ1-2; D gene: -; V gene: TRBV29-1; clone size: -; CDR3 protein: CSVDDRGSSNYGYTF; CDR3 DNA: TGCAGCGTTGATGACCGGGGGTCGTCTAACTATGGCTACACCTTC
J gene: TRBJ2-5; D gene: TRBD2; V gene: TRBV6-5; clone size: -; CDR3 protein: CASSYSAQRGSQETQYF; CDR3 DNA: TGTGCCAGCAGTTACTCGGCTCAGCGGGGCTCACAAGAGACCCAGTACTTC
J gene: TRBJ2-3; D gene: -; V gene: TRBV27; clone size: -; CDR3 protein: CASTTGLTDTQYF; CDR3 DNA: TGTGCCAGCACCACGGGGCTCACAGATACGCAGTATTTT
J gene: TRBJ1-1; D gene: -; V gene: TRBV18; clone size: few; CDR3 protein: CASSLKDANEAFF; CDR3 DNA: TGTGCCAGCTCGCTTAAGGACGCAAATGAAGCTTTCTTT
J gene: TRBJ2-1; D gene: -; V gene: TRBV20-1; clone size: -; CDR3 protein: CSALRGGGMGNEQFF; CDR3 DNA: TGCAGTGCTCTTCGTGGGGGCGGGATGGGAAATGAGCAGTTCTTC
J gene: TRBJ2-5; D gene: TRBD2; V gene: TRBV3-1; clone size: -; CDR3 protein: CASSSIGGRTQVQYF; CDR3 DNA: TGTGCCAGCAGCTCCATAGGCGGGAGGACCCAGGTGCAGTACTTC
J gene: TRBJ2-7; D gene: TRBD2; V gene: TRBV20-1; clone size: -; CDR3 protein: CSASRGSSYEQYF; CDR3 DNA: TGCAGTGCTAGTCGCGGGAGTTCCTACGAGCAGTACTTC
J gene: TRBJ2-2; D gene: -; V gene: TRBV5-1; clone size: -; CDR3 protein: CASSARDWYTGELFF; CDR3 DNA: TGCGCCAGCAGCGCCCGGGACTGGTACACCGGGGAGCTGTTTTTT
J gene: TRBJ2-7; D gene: TRBD1; V gene: TRBV27; clone size: few; CDR3 protein: CASSLPTATGGYEQYF; CDR3 DNA: TGTGCCAGCAGTTTACCAACCGCCACAGGGGGCTACGAGCAGTACTTC
J gene: TRBJ2-5; D gene: -; V gene: TRBV12-5; clone size: -; CDR3 protein: CASGLVGGGKETQYF; CDR3 DNA: TGTGCTAGTGGTTTGGTCGGTGGCGGAAAAGAGACCCAGTACTTC
J gene: TRBJ2-1; D gene: TRBD2; V gene: TRBV10-2; clone size: -; CDR3 protein: CASSKLADGHNEQFF; CDR3 DNA: TGCGCCAGCAGTAAACTAGCGGATGGGCACAATGAGCAGTTCTTC
J gene: TRBJ2-7; D gene: TRBD2; V gene: TRBV20-1; clone size: few; CDR3 protein: CSARGFAGEANSYEQYF; CDR3 DNA: TGCAGTGCTAGAGGGTTTGCGGGAGAAGCAAACTCCTACGAGCAGTACTTC
J gene: TRBJ2-3; D gene: -; V gene: TRBV7-2; clone size: -; CDR3 protein: CASSFQETPTDTQYF; CDR3 DNA: TGTGCCAGCAGCTTCCAGGAGACCCCCACAGATACGCAGTATTTT
J gene: TRBJ2-1; D gene: -; V gene: TRBV10-3; clone size: -; CDR3 protein: CAISESEPRAYNEQFF; CDR3 DNA: TGTGCCATCAGTGAGTCAGAACCCCGCGCCTACAATGAGCAGTTCTTC
J gene: TRBJ1-4; D gene: -; V gene: TRBV15; clone size: -; CDR3 protein: CATSRTRNRAPGEKLFF; CDR3 DNA: TGTGCCACCAGCAGAACCCGGAATCGGGCTCCCGGTGAAAAACTGTTTTTT
J gene: TRBJ2-7; D gene: TRBD2; V gene: TRBV27; clone size: -; CDR3 protein: CASSFVSGRNDEQYF; CDR3 DNA: TGTGCCAGCAGTTTCGTTAGCGGGAGGAACGACGAGCAGTACTTC
J gene: TRBJ2-5; D gene: -; V gene: TRBV13; clone size: -; CDR3 protein: CASSQVRDQETQYF; CDR3 DNA: TGTGCCAGCAGCCAGGTCAGGGATCAAGAGACCCAGTACTTC
J gene: TRBJ2-5; D gene: TRBD1; V gene: TRBV5-6; clone size: -; CDR3 protein: CASSLVGQGLETQYF; CDR3 DNA: TGTGCCAGCAGCTTGGTGGGACAGGGGTTAGAGACTCAGTACTTC
J gene: TRBJ2-5; D gene: TRBD1; V gene: TRBV10-2; clone size: -; CDR3 protein: CTSSERTGGAETQYF; CDR3 DNA: TGCACCAGCAGTGAGCGGACAGGGGGCGCAGAGACCCAGTACTTC
J gene: TRBJ2-1; D gene: TRBD2; V gene: TRBV3-1; clone size: -; CDR3 protein: CASSQEITGLAHYNEQFF; CDR3 DNA: TGTGCCAGCAGCCAAGAAATCACGGGACTAGCCCACTACAATGAGCAGTTCTTC
J gene: TRBJ2-1; D gene: -; V gene: TRBV15; clone size: many; CDR3 protein: CATSRDRWAQDEQFF; CDR3 DNA: TGTGCCACCAGCAGAGATCGGTGGGCCCAGGATGAGCAGTTCTTC
J gene: TRBJ2-7; D gene: -; V gene: TRBV7-9; clone size: few; CDR3 protein: CASSSTSGGFVSYEQYF; CDR3 DNA: TGTGCCAGCAGCTCCACATCTGGGGGATTTGTCTCCTACGAGCAGTACTTC
J gene: TRBJ2-7; D gene: -; V gene: TRBV2; clone size: -; CDR3 protein: CASRVAGEQYF; CDR3 DNA: TGTGCCAGCAGGGTTGCGGGCGAGCAGTACTTC
J gene: TRBJ2-2; D gene: TRBD2; V gene: TRBV9; clone size: few; CDR3 protein: CASSLRTSGGELFF; CDR3 DNA: TGTGCCAGCAGCTTAAGGACTAGCGGAGGGGAGCTGTTTTTT
J gene: TRBJ2-2; D gene: -; V gene: TRBV7-9; clone size: -; CDR3 protein: CASPQGQLYPGELFF; CDR3 DNA: TGTGCCAGCCCACAGGGCCAGCTATACCCCGGGGAGCTGTTTTTT
J gene: TRBJ2-1; D gene: TRBD2; V gene: TRBV27; clone size: -; CDR3 protein: CASNLTSGSEPNEQFF; CDR3 DNA: TGTGCCAGCAACCTGACTAGCGGGAGTGAACCTAATGAGCAGTTCTTC
J gene: TRBJ2-1; D gene: -; V gene: TRBV4-1; clone size: -; CDR3 protein: CASKSTRGYNEQFF; CDR3 DNA: TGCGCCAGCAAGAGCACCCGCGGCTACAATGAGCAGTTCTTC
J gene: TRBJ2-1; D gene: -; V gene: TRBV27; clone size: -; CDR3 protein: CASTPPGARGQFF; CDR3 DNA: TGTGCCAGCACTCCCCCTGGGGCGCGAGGGCAGTTCTTC
J gene: TRBJ2-3; D gene: TRBD1; V gene: TRBV7-6; clone size: -; CDR3 protein: CASSLYPPQGARTTDTQYF; CDR3 DNA: TGTGCCAGCAGCTTATACCCTCCCCAGGGGGCGCGGACCACAGATACGCAGTATTTT
J gene: TRBJ2-5; D gene: -; V gene: TRBV5-6; clone size: -; CDR3 protein: CASSLGLGGTYF; CDR3 DNA: TGTGCCAGCAGCTTGGGACTAGGAGGAACGTACTTC
J gene: TRBJ2-7; D gene: -; V gene: TRBV28; clone size: -; CDR3 protein: CASSFEAGNSHEQYF; CDR3 DNA: TGTGCCAGCAGTTTCGAGGCAGGGAACTCCCACGAGCAGTACTTC
J gene: TRBJ1-4; D gene: -; V gene: TRBV10-3; clone size: few; CDR3 protein: CAISDSGSHDEKLFF; CDR3 DNA: TGTGCCATCAGTGATTCTGGGTCCCATGATGAAAAACTGTTTTTT
J gene: TRBJ2-3; D gene: -; V gene: TRBV7-2; clone size: -; CDR3 protein: CASSPIYTDTQYF; CDR3 DNA: TGTGCCAGCAGCCCCATTTACACAGATACGCAGTATTTT
J gene: TRBJ2-5; D gene: TRBD2; V gene: TRBV7-9; clone size: once; CDR3 protein: CASSLSGSPTDTQYF; CDR3 DNA: TGTGCCAGCAGCTTAAGCGGGAGCCCCACAGATACGCAGTACTTC
J gene: TRBJ1-2; D gene: -; V gene: TRBV12-3/TRBV12-4; clone size: few; CDR3 protein: CASCLGAYGYTF; CDR3 DNA: TGTGCCAGCTGCTTGGGGGCCTATGGCTACACCTTC
J gene: TRBJ2-5; D gene: -; V gene: TRBV9; clone size: -; CDR3 protein: CASSPRGAGWETQYF; CDR3 DNA: TGTGCCAGCAGCCCCCGGGGGGCGGGTTGGGAGACCCAGTACTTC
J gene: TRBJ2-7; D gene: TRBD2; V gene: TRBV12-3/TRBV12-4; clone size: few; CDR3 protein: CASRPSGSLHEQYF; CDR3 DNA: TGTGCCAGCAGGCCTAGCGGGAGTCTTCACGAGCAGTACTTC
J gene: TRBJ2-7; D gene: TRBD1; V gene: TRBV20-1; clone size: -; CDR3 protein: CSAGGGTGDYEQYF; CDR3 DNA: TGCAGTGCTGGAGGAGGTACAGGGGACTACGAGCAGTACTTC
J gene: TRBJ2-1; D gene: -; V gene: TRBV20-1; clone size: -; CDR3 protein: CSAPLANEQFF; CDR3 DNA: TGCAGTGCGCCCCTTGCGAATGAGCAGTTCTTC
J gene: TRBJ2-7; D gene: -; V gene: TRBV6-5; clone size: -; CDR3 protein: CASSYTRGGQEQYF; CDR3 DNA: TGTGCCAGCAGTTACACGAGAGGAGGCCAGGAGCAGTACTTC
J gene: TRBJ1-5; D gene: -; V gene: TRBV2; clone size: -; CDR3 protein: CASSQTYNQPQHF; CDR3 DNA: TGTGCCAGCAGCCAAACCTACAATCAGCCCCAGCATTTT
J gene: TRBJ2-7; D gene: -; V gene: TRBV10-3; clone size: -; CDR3 protein: CAISGTEAYEQYF; CDR3 DNA: TGTGCCATCAGTGGGACAGAAGCCTACGAGCAGTACTTC
J gene: TRBJ2-3; D gene: -; V gene: TRBV9; clone size: -; CDR3 protein: CASSPSSTVGTDTQYF; CDR3 DNA: TGTGCCAGCAGCCCCTCGTCGACAGTTGGCACAGATACGCAGTATTTT
J gene: TRBJ2-1; D gene: -; V gene: TRBV27; clone size: once; CDR3 protein: CASSLWSGSGNEQFF; CDR3 DNA: TGTGCCAGCAGCTTATGGTCAGGTTCTGGCAATGAGCAGTTCTTC
J gene: TRBJ2-7; D gene: -; V gene: TRBV9; clone size: few; CDR3 protein: CASSSTNPYEQYF; CDR3 DNA: TGTGCCAGCAGCTCTACGAATCCCTACGAGCAGTACTTC
J gene: TRBJ2-1; D gene: TRBD1; V gene: TRBV3-1; clone size: few; CDR3 protein: CASSSLGTVPYNEQFF; CDR3 DNA: TGTGCCAGCAGCTCGCTTGGGACAGTTCCCTACAATGAGCAGTTCTTC
J gene: TRBJ2-5; D gene: -; V gene: TRBV4-1; clone size: few; CDR3 protein: CASSQVSGRQETQYF; CDR3 DNA: TGCGCCAGCAGCCAAGTTTCAGGGAGGCAAGAGACCCAGTACTTC
J gene: TRBJ2-7; D gene: -; V gene: TRBV24-1; clone size: few; CDR3 protein: CATSDSRVGEQYF; CDR3 DNA: TGTGCCACCAGTGATTCAAGGGTAGGCGAGCAGTACTTC
J gene: TRBJ2-7; D gene: -; V gene: TRBV12-3/TRBV12-4; clone size: -; CDR3 protein: CASSLQVAAINYEQYF; CDR3 DNA: TGTGCCAGCAGTTTACAGGTAGCGGCGATTAACTACGAGCAGTACTTC
J gene: TRBJ2-1; D gene: TRBD2; V gene: TRBV15; clone size: -; CDR3 protein: CATSSDGRATEQFF; CDR3 DNA: TGTGCCACCAGCAGCGACGGGAGGGCCACTGAGCAGTTCTTC
J gene: TRBJ2-2; D gene: -; V gene: TRBV4-2; clone size: -; CDR3 protein: CASSPQTSEDAAGELFF; CDR3 DNA: TGTGCCAGCAGCCCCCAGACTAGTGAAGATGCGGCCGGGGAGCTGTTTTTT
J gene: TRBJ1-2; D gene: -; V gene: TRBV11-2; clone size: -; CDR3 protein: CASSLVKGPNYGYTF; CDR3 DNA: TGTGCCAGCAGCTTAGTTAAGGGCCCTAACTATGGCTACACCTTC